Shown below are 2 T cell receptor beta chains from a single sample sequenced in a study of monozygotic twins with inflammatory bowel disease. TCRdb reprocessed the 5' RACE reads and keeps a single row for each CDR3 protein, giving no DNA. Across approximately 330,000 distinct CDR3 sequences, the top ten clones capture over 2% of the sample. The sequencing sample was made of blood. The receptors here all came from a human donor with ulcerative colitis or Crohn's disease, or a healthy co-twin of an affected twin (not recorded which).

The J gene is TRBJ1-2, the V gene TRBV10-3. The CDR3 has 12 residues. Looked up from germline, CDR1 is ENHRY and CDR2 is SYGVKD. The CDR3 sequence is CAISGELGGYTF.

The CDR3 sequence: CASSLYPGGRNSPLHF. The chain has TRBV7-2 and TRBJ1-6; the TCRdb call, TRBD1, lacks DNA for checking. CDR1 and CDR2 (germline): SGHTA, FQGNSA. The CDR3 extends over 16 amino acids.